This TCR beta chain emerged from a study of blood T cell repertoires in COVID-19 (TCRdb year 2020). Regarding the complete study: The collaborator samples originated in the United States, Italy and Spain and spanned the acute and convalescent phases of COVID-19. The material from the prospective study consisted of cDNA or gDNA derived from T cells, B-cell-depleted T cells, or PBMCs. Subjects who had been exposed to COVID-19, were actively infected with it, or had recovered from it provided the deeply sampled blood TCRbeta repertoires that made up the dataset. The repertoires were released in a freely available public database intended as a resource for research on the immune response to SARS-CoV-2. The samples were drawn from the first 160 participants of the ongoing ImmuneRACE study and from some 1,300 subjects provided by 6 global collaborators. Nearly every sample came with metadata listing a de-identified subject ID, COVID-19 status, age in years and sex. Where available, HLA class I and class II types were taken from metadata supplied by the sample provider and were not determined by assay-based typing.

As concerns this clone: No antigen is known for it. Base qualities are not recorded, but no much larger clone differs from it by a single base.

Samples from volunteer blood donors who had recovered from COVID-19 were contributed by a second Seattle source. Collaborating institutions collected whole blood in K2EDTA tubes following their own protocols. Collaborator samples were shipped for TCRbeta analysis as frozen whole blood, isolated PBMCs, or DNA extracted from either sample type. What the study reported, not specific to this receptor: The quantity of clinical and demographic metadata differed by source and by participant and was supplied without curation.

TCRbeta CDR3 regions were amplified from genomic DNA using the immunoSEQ Assay, a bias-controlled multiplex PCR. The published analysis was carried out like this. Nucleated cell counts per sample were estimated from amplification of reference gene primers within the assay. To quantify the absolute abundance of each unique TCRbeta CDR3 rearrangement, sequence reads were collapsed and filtered. For each sample, productive Simpson clonality was calculated by taking the square root of Simpson's diversity index across productive rearrangements. TCRdb stores this immuneACCESS table with in-frame sequences only. Part of the clones is absent; in the studies checked, under half of the shortfall reflects unresolved V genes, and no reason is known for the rest. For V, J and clone size, that table is used; D and trimming come from the DNA. The sample contains 130,000 to 150,000 clones, about 89% of them found a single time. The ten largest clones represent approximately 40% of the sample.

Per the germline V gene, SGHNT is the CDR1 and YENEEA is the CDR2. Between the V and J ends, shortened by 5 bases and 0 bases respectively, the junction contains 12 bases. Including the terminal cysteine and phenylalanine, the CDR3 comprises 15 residues. Only CDR3 DNA remains: 45 bases, in frame from the first base. What was sequenced was peripheral blood. The rearrangement combines TRBV11-3 with TRBJ2-3; the D segment could be TRBD1, given 6 matching bases. This TCR derives from a man in his fifties or sixties who had recovered from COVID-19. The CDR3 region has the sequence CASSAQGQSTDTQYF. The sequence in DNA is TGTGCCAGCAGCGCACAGGGCCAAAGCACAGATACGCAGTATTTT.